This entry lists 13 T cell receptor beta chains sequenced from one sample in a study of neurological immune-mediated disorders (dated by TCRdb to 2018 to 2020). The method behind the library was 5' RACE. TCRdb shows the sequencer as Illumina HiSeq 2500. TCRdb reprocessed the public reads (quality trimming at Q25 with fastp, clone calling with MiXCR) and kept in-frame beta chains. For every CDR3 protein sequence, its rows merge into one entry that carries the most common genes and DNA. For this sample there are tens of thousands of distinct CDR3 sequences; about 3.1% appear just once. Of the sample, 7% falls within the top ten clones. The material sequenced was PBMCs. These receptors all stem from a woman aged 25 to 39 with multiple sclerosis.

This clonotype was recorded many times. The CDR3 DNA sequence: TGTGCCAGCAGCTTGGGTTCAGGAGATACGCAGTATTTT. This gives the protein CASSLGSGDTQYF. The chain joins TRBV7-2 to TRBJ2-3; D unresolved. This CDR3 is built from 13 residues. CDR1 SGHTA and CDR2 FQGNSA come from the germline V gene. V dropped 3 bases and J dropped 5 bases, with 9 bases sitting between them.

Ten or more counts support this clonotype. The rearrangement links TRBV12-3 or TRBV12-4 to TRBJ2-1; the D gene could be TRBD1 or TRBD2 (5 bases each). CDR3 size: 15 residues. Trimming shortened V by 3 bases and J by 0 bases, and 9 bases separated the two germline ends. The CDR3, as DNA: TGTGCCAGCAGTTTTGGGGGAAGCTCCTACAATGAGCAGTTCTTC. Encoded protein: CASSFGGSSYNEQFF.

This clonotype was picked up many times. V usage is TRBV5-1 and J usage is TRBJ2-7; 7 nucleotides align to TRBD1. This CDR3 contains 14 residues. Germline loops: CDR1 SGHRS, CDR2 YFSETQ. J gave up 0 bases and V 7 bases, and 7 bases lay outside the gene matches. CDR3: CASRQGASSYEQYF. The DNA for the CDR3 is TGCGCCAGCCGACAGGGCGCGAGCTCCTACGAGCAGTACTTC.

The table lists this clonotype with many counts. V is TRBV29-1 and J is TRBJ1-3, with 7 bases aligning to TRBD1. With 1 base clipped from V and 2 bases from J, the junction kept 2 bases outside the gene matches. In germline, CDR1 is SQVTM, CDR2 ANQGSEA. The CDR3 totals 14 residues. The CDR3 sequence: CSVEARGTGNTIYF. CDR3 nucleotide sequence: TGCAGCGTTGAAGCCAGGGGGACTGGAAACACCATATATTTT.

This clonotype ranks as medium-sized. V is TRBV7-2 and J is TRBJ2-1; possible D gene TRBD1, 6 bases. Trimming took 5 bases from V and 9 from J, leaving 23 bases between them. The length of the CDR3 is 16 residues. The germline gives CDR1 SGHTA, CDR2 FQGNSA. CDR3 nucleotides: TGTGCCAGCAGCCCCAAAGGGAGAGGGGGTCTTGGTGAGCAGTTCTTC. Translated, it gives CASSPKGRGGLGEQFF.

The chain links TRBV20-1 to TRBJ2-1; no reliable D call. V lost 3 bases to trimming and J lost 8 bases, with 8 bases between them. The CDR3 sequence is 11 residues long. Germline CDR1 DFQATT, CDR2 SNEGSKA (reference sequence). CDR3 amino acids: CSASSGDEQFF. CDR3 coding DNA: TGCAGTGCTAGTTCGGGCGATGAGCAGTTCTTC.

This clonotype appeared many times. The CDR3 loop is CASSRGSAQPQHF. CDR3 coding DNA: TGTGCCAGCAGCAGAGGCTCGGCCCAGCCCCAGCATTTT. This chain connects TRBV12-3 or TRBV12-4 to TRBJ1-5, with D uncertain. Trimming stripped 6 bases from V and 7 bases from J, with 13 bases between. The CDR3 consists of 13 residues.

This clonotype was seen many times. The V and J genes are TRBV2 and TRBJ2-5; D may be TRBD2 (7 bases). The germline V gene encodes CDR1 SNHLY and CDR2 FYNNEI. This CDR3 has 13 residues. V lost 7 bases, J lost 3 bases, and 12 bases lay in between. The CDR3 bases are TGTGCCAGCAAGAGGGGGGGCGAAGAGACCCAGTACTTC. Translating it yields CASKRGGEETQYF.

This clonotype has more than one count but fewer than ten. A much larger clonotype is one base distant, so this may be a read error. The chain uses TRBV6-5 and TRBJ1-1; the D gene is possibly TRBD1 (5 bases). V shed 2 bases and J shed 3 bases, with 7 bases lying between them. CDR1 MNHEY and CDR2 SVGAGI come from the germline V gene. The CDR3 is 13 amino acids. As DNA, the CDR3 is TGTGCCAGCAGTTACACGGGGGACACTGAAGCTTTCTTT. Its translation is CASSYTGDTEAFF.

This clonotype appeared many times. The V gene is TRBV7-2, the J gene TRBJ1-4, with unresolved D. The V gene lost 1 base and the J gene lost 3 bases, with 15 bases spanning the gap. Per the germline V gene, CDR1 is SGHTA and CDR2 is FQGNSA. There are 17 residues in the CDR3. CDR3 nucleotides: TGTGCCAGCAGCTTAGTGGGTCGTCACCAGCCTAATGAAAAACTGTTTTTT. Its protein product is CASSLVGRHQPNEKLFF.

This clonotype has a count of ten or more. The chain links TRBV5-1 to TRBJ2-3, with TRBD2 matching over 7 bases. J was trimmed by 6 bases and V by 0 bases; bases with no gene match: 7. There are 15 residues in the CDR3. Germline CDR1 and CDR2: SGHRS and YFSETQ. The CDR3 loop is CASSLDAGAADTQYF. CDR3 bases: TGCGCCAGCAGCTTGGACGCGGGAGCAGCGGATACGCAGTATTTT.

This clonotype was detected many times. The chain combines TRBV5-1 with TRBJ2-7; 8 bases line up with TRBD1. The V and J ends lost 4 bases and 5 bases, in that order; junction bases with no gene match: 5. This CDR3 is built from 13 residues. From germline, CDR1 is SGHRS and CDR2 YFSETQ. CDR3 DNA: TGCGCCAGCAGCCAACAGGGGGACAACGAGCAGTACTTC. Translating gives CASSQQGDNEQYF.

In its sample, this clonotype was seen a few times. The V gene is TRBV19, the J gene TRBJ2-1; 13 nucleotides align to TRBD2. CDR3 length: 15 amino acids. Trimming took 7 bases from V and 8 from J; bases not matched to a gene: 8. Germline V gene lookup returns CDR1 LNHDA and CDR2 SQIVND (reference sequence). The CDR3 nucleotides are TGTGCCAGTACCAAGGGACTAGCGGGATGGGATGAGCAGTTCTTC. This gives the protein CASTKGLAGWDEQFF.